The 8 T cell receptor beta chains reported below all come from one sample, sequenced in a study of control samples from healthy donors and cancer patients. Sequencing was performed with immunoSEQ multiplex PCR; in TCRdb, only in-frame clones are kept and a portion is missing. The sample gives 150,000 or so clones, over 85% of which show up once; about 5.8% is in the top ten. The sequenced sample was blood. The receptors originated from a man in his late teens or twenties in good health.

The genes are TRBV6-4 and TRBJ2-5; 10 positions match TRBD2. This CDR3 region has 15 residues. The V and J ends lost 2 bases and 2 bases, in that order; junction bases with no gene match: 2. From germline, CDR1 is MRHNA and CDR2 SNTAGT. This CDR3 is CASSDIAGGQETQYF. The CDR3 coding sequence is TGTGCCAGCAGTGACATAGCGGGGGGACAAGAGACCCAGTACTTC.

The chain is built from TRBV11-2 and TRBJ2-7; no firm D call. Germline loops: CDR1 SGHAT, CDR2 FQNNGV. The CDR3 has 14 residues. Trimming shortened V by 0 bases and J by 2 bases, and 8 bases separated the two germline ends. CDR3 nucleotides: TGTGCCAGCAGCTTAGAGGCAGGTACCTACGAGCAGTACTTC. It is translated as CASSLEAGTYEQYF.

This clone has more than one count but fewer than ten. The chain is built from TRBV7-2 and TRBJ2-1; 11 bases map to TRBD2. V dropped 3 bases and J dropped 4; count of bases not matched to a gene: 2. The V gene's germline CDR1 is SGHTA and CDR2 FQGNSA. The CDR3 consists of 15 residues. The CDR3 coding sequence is TGTGCCAGCAGCTTGGGACTAGCGGAGTACAATGAGCAGTTCTTC. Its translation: CASSLGLAEYNEQFF. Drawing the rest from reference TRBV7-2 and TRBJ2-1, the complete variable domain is GAGVSQSPSNKVTEKGKDVELRCDPISGHTALYWYRQSLGQGLEFLIYFQGNSAPDKSGLPSDRFSAERTGGSVSTLTIQRTQQEDSAVYLCASSLGLAEYNEQFFGPGTRLTVL.

Here the CDR3 DNA reads TGTGCCAGCAGTCGTCAGGGGGCGCGGGGCAATCAGCCCCAGCATTTT. Encoded protein: CASSRQGARGNQPQHF. The chain joins TRBV27 to TRBJ1-5; 8 bases match TRBD1. V lost 5 bases, J lost 2 bases, and 8 bases stayed unmatched. This CDR3 is built from 16 residues. CDR1 and CDR2 (germline): MNHEY, SMNVEV (reference sequence).

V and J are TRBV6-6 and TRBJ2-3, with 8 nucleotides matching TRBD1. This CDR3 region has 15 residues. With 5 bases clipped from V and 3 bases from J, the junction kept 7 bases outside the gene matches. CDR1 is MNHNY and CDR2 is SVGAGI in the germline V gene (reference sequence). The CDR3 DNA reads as TGTGCCAGCAGTCCTCAGGGGGCGTTTACAGATACGCAGTATTTT. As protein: CASSPQGAFTDTQYF.

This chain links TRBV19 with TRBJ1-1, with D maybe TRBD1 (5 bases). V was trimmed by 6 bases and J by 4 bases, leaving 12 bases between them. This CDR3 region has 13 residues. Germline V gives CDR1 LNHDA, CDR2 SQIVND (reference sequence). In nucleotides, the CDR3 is TGTGCCAGTAGGGCAGGGTTGGCCACTGAAGCTTTCTTT. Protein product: CASRAGLATEAFF.

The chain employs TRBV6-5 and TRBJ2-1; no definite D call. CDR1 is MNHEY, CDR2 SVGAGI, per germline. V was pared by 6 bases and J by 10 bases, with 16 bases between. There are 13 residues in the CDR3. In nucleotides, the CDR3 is TGTGCCAGCAGCTCAACACTCACCCCCGAGCAGTTCTTC. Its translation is CASSSTLTPEQFF.

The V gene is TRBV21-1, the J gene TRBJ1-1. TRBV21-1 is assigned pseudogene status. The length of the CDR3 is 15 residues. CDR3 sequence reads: CASSKGKGSPPEAFF. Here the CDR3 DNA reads TGTGCCAGCAGCAAAGGGAAAGGGTCTCCCCCTGAAGCTTTCTTT.